The 9 T cell receptor beta chains in this list originate from one sample, sequenced in a study of OX40 agonist ivuxolimab in advanced cancers. Sequencing used immunoSEQ multiplex PCR; TCRdb keeps in-frame clones, though not all of them. The sample records about 55,000 clones, 80% being singletons. Sequenced material: CD4+ or CD8+ T cells sorted from blood, taken in a trial of the OX40 agonist ivuxolimab. The receptors were gathered from an adult with an advanced solid tumor such as melanoma, head and neck, liver or kidney cancer.

The V and J genes are TRBV6-6 and TRBJ2-1, with 9 bases matching TRBD1. Germline CDR1 is MNHNY and CDR2 is SVGAGI (reference sequence). The CDR3 has 16 residues. V lost 5 bases to trimming and J lost 8 bases; unmatched junction nucleotides: 13. This CDR3 is CASSRTRGTGTDEQFF. For the CDR3, the DNA is TGTGCCAGCAGTCGGACCAGAGGGACAGGGACCGATGAGCAGTTCTTC.

By sample fraction, this clone is medium-sized (0.01 to 0.1%). The chain combines TRBV11-3 with TRBJ2-2, with D maybe TRBD2 (5 bases). Germline V lookup: CDR1 SGHNT, CDR2 YENEEA. This CDR3 has 14 amino acids. The ends were cut back, 4 bases at V and 1 base at J, with 7 bases in the middle. CDR3 sequence: CASSSRGNTGELFF. For the CDR3, the DNA is TGTGCCAGCAGCTCTCGGGGGAACACCGGGGAGCTGTTTTTT.

This sequence joins TRBV7-2 and TRBJ1-2, with 7 bases lining up with TRBD1. The CDR3 is 12 residues long. The germline V gene encodes CDR1 SGHTA and CDR2 FQGNSA. With V trimmed by 1 base and J by 7 bases, 0 bases remained unmatched. CDR3 DNA: TGTGCCAGCAGCTTAGGACAGGGTGGCTACACCTTC. Translated, it gives CASSLGQGGYTF.

This sequence joins TRBV5-1 and TRBJ1-4; the D gene is possibly TRBD1 (6 bases). The CDR3 has 13 residues. Trimming took 4 bases from V and 6 from J, leaving 10 bases between them. The germline V gene encodes CDR1 SGHRS and CDR2 YFSETQ. Here the CDR3 DNA reads TGCGCCAGCAGCCGGACAGAAGATGAAAAACTGTTTTTT. It translates to CASSRTEDEKLFF.

DNA for the CDR3: TGTGCCAGCGGGGCAGGGTACACCATATATTTT. Translated: CASGAGYTIYF. The chain joins TRBV28 to TRBJ1-3; possible D gene TRBD1, 5 bases. Deletions cut 8 bases from V and 8 bases from J, with 10 bases between. This CDR3 has 11 amino acids. From germline, CDR1 is MDHEN and CDR2 SYDVKM.

The chain uses TRBV28 and TRBJ1-4; the match to TRBD1 covers 7 bases. The V segment lost 3 bases and the J segment 0 bases; nucleotides outside the gene matches: 10. The CDR3 contains 18 residues. The germline gives CDR1 MDHEN, CDR2 SYDVKM. In nucleotides, the CDR3 is TGTGCCAGCAGTTTTTACTTTGGGACAGCACCAACTAATGAAAAACTGTTTTTT. This codes for CASSFYFGTAPTNEKLFF. Looking up the rest from reference TRBV28 and TRBJ1-4 gives the full variable domain: DVKVTQSSRYLVKRTGEKVFLECVQDMDHENMFWYRQDPGLGLRLIYFSYDVKMKEKGDIPEGYSVSREKKERFSLILESASTNQTSMYLCASSFYFGTAPTNEKLFFGSGTQLSVL.

This clone was observed a few times. The rearrangement uses TRBV7-8 and TRBJ2-7; 7 bases agree with TRBD1. The germline CDR1 and CDR2 sequences are SGHVS and FQNEAQ. This CDR3 has 14 residues. V trimming: 5 bases; J trimming: 2 bases; junction bases outside the gene matches: 6. DNA of the CDR3: TGTGCCAGCAGCCTACAGGGGAATCCCTACGAGCAGTACTTC. This gives the protein CASSLQGNPYEQYF. The complete variable domain, with remaining parts taken from reference TRBV7-8 and TRBJ2-7, reads GAGVSQSPRYKVAKRGQDVALRCDPISGHVSLFWYQQALGQGPEFLTYFQNEAQLDKSGLPSDRFFAERPEGSVSTLKIQRTQQEDSAVYLCASSLQGNPYEQYFGPGTRLTVT.

The chain combines TRBV9 with TRBJ1-2; 10 nucleotides align to TRBD1. This CDR3 region has 15 residues. V shed 2 bases, J shed 5 bases, and the junction held 6 bases outside the gene matches. In germline, CDR1 is SGDLS, CDR2 YYNGEE. This CDR3 reads CASSVDRGRRYGYTF. The DNA for the CDR3 is TGTGCCAGCAGCGTTGACAGGGGGCGCCGGTATGGCTACACCTTC.

The chain is built from TRBV5-1 and TRBJ2-7, with D possibly being TRBD1 (7 bases). CDR1 and CDR2 from the germline V gene are SGHRS and YFSETQ. The V and J ends lost 0 bases and 2 bases respectively, with 18 bases between them. The CDR3 extends over 17 amino acids. The CDR3: CASSLARGAFVTYEQYF. The DNA of the CDR3 is TGCGCCAGCAGCTTGGCCAGGGGGGCCTTTGTGACCTACGAGCAGTACTTC.